This T cell receptor beta chain was obtained from a study of T cells in localized non-small cell lung cancer. Here immunoSEQ multiplex PCR was the method, and the copy in TCRdb shows in-frame clones only, minus some. The repertoire holds about 24,000 clones, with roughly 90% as singletons. V lost 3 bases to trimming and J lost 3 bases, with 6 bases between them. From germline, CDR1 is SGHVS and CDR2 FQNEAQ. The length of the CDR3 is 13 residues. About this clone itself: The antigen is not known.

General study findings and limits: A single tumor region was sequenced, leaving heterogeneity possible. Higher T cell density in the blood was associated with longer overall survival, whereas higher adjacent-lung clonality associated with shorter survival. A median of around 60 clones ranked among the top 100 in tumor appeared in adjacent lung. Uninvolved adjacent lung showed peak T cell clonality, exceeding tumor.

The source of this sequence is a man between 40 and 75 years old with stage III squamous cell lung carcinoma. Sequenced here: peripheral blood, sampled before any cancer treatment. J is TRBJ2-1 and V is TRBV7-8; D might be TRBD2 (5 bases). The CDR3 region is CASSFGIYNEQFF. The CDR3 DNA follows: TGTGCCAGCAGCTTCGGGATCTACAATGAGCAGTTCTTC.